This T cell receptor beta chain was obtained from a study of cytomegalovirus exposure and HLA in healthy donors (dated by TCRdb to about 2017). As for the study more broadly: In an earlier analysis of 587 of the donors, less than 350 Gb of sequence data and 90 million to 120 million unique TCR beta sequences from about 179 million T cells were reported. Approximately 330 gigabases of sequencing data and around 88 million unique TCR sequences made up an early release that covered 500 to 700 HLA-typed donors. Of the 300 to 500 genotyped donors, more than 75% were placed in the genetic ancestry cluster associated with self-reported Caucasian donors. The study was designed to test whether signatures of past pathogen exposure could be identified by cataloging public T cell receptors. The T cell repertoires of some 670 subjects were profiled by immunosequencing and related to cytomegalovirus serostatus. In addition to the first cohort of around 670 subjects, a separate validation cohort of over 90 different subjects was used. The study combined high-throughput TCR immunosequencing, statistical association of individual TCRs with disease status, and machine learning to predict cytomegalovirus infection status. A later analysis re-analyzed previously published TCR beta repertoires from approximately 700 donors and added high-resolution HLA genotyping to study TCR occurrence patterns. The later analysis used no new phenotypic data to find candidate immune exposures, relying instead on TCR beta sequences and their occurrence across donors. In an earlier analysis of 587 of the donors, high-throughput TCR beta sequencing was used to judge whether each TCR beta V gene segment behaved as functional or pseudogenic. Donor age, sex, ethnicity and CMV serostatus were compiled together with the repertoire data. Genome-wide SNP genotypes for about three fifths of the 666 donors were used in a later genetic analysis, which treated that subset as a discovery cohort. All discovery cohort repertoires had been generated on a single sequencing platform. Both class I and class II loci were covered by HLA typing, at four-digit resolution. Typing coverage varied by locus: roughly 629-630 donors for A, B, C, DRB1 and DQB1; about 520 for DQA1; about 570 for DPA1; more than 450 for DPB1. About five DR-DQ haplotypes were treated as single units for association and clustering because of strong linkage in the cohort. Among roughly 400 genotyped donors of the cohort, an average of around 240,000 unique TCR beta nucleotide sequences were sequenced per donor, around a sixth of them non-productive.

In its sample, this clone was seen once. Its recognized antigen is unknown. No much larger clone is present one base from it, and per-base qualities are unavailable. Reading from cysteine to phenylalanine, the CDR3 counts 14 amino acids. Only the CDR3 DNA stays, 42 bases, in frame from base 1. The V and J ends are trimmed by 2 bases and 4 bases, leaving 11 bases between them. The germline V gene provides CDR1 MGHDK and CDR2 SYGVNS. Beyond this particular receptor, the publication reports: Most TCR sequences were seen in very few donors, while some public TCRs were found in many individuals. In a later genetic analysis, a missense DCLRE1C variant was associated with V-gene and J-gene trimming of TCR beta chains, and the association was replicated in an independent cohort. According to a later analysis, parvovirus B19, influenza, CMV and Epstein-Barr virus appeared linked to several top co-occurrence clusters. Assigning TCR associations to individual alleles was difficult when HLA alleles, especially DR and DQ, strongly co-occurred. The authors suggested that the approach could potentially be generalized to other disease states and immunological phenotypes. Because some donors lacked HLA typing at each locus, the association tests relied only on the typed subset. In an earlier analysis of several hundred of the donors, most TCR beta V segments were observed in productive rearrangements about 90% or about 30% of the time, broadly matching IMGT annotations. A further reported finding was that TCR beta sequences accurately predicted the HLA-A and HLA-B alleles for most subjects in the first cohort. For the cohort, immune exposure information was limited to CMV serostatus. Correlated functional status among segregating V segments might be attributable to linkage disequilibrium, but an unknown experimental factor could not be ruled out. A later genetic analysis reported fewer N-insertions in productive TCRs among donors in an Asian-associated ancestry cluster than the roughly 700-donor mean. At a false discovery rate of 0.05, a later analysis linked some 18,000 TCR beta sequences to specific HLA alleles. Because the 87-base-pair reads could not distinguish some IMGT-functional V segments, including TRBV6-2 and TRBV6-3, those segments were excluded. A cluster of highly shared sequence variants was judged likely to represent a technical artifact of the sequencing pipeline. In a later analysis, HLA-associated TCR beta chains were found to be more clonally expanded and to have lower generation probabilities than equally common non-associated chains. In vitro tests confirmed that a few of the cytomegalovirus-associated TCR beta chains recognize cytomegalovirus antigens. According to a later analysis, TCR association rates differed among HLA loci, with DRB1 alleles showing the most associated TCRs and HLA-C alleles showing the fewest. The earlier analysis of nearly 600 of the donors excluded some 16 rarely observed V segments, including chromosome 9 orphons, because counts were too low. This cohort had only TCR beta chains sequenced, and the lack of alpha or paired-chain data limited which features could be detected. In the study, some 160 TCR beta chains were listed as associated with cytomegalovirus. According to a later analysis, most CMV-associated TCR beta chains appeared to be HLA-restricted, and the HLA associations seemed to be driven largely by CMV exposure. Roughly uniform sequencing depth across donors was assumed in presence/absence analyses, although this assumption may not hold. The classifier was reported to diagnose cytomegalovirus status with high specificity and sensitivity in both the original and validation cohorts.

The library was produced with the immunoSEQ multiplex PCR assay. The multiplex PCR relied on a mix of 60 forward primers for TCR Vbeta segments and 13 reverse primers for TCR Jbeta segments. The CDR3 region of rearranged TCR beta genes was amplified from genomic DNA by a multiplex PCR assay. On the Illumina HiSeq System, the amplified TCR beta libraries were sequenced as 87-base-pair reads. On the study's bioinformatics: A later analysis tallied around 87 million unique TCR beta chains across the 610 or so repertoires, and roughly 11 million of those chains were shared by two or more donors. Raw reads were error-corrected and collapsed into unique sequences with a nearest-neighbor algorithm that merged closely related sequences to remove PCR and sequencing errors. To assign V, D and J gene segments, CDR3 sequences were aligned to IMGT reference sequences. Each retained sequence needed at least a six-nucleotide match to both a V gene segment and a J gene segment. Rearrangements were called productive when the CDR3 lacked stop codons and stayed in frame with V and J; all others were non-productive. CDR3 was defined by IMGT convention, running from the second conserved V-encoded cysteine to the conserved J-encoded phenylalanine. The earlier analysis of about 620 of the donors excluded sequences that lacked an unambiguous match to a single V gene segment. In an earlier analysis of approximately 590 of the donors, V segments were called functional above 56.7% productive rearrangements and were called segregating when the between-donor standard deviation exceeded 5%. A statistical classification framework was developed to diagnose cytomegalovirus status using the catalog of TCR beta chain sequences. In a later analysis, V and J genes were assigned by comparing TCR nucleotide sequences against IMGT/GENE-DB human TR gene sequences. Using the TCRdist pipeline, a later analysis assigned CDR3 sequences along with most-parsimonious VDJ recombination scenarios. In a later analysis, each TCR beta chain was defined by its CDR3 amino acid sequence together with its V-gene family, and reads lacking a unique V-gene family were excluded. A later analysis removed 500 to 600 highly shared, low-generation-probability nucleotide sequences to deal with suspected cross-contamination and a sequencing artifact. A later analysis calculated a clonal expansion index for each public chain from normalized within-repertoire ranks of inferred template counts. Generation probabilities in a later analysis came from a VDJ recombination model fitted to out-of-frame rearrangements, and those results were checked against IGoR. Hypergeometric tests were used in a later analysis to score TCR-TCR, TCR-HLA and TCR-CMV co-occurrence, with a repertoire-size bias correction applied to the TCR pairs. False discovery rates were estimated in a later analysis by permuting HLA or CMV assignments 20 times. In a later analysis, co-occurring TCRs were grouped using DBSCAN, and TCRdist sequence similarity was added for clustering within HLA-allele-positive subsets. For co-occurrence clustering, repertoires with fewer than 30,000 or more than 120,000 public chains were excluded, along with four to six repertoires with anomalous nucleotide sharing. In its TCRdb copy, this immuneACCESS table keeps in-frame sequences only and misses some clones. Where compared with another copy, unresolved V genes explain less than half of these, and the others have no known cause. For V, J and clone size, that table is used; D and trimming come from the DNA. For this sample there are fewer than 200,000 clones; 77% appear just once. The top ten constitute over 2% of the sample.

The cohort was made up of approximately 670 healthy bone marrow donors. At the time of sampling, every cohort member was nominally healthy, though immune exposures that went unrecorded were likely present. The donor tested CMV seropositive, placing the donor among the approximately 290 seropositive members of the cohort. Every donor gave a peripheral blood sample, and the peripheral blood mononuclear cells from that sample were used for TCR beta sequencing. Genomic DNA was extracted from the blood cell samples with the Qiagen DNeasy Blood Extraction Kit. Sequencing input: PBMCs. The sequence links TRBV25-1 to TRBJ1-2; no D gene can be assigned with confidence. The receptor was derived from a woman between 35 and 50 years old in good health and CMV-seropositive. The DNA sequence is TGTGCCAGCAGTGAAGGTGGCTTCTCCTATGGCTACACCTTC. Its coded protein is CASSEGGFSYGYTF.